This TCR beta chain was sequenced during a study of regulatory T cells in long-lasting Graves disease. Study context: The definition of persistent Graves' disease was over 5 years of antithyroid drugs with positive TSH receptor antibodies. Overall study findings and caveats: Persistent disease showed a preference for TRBV28, TRBJ1-2 and TRBJ2-5.

The time point here: persistent/refractory GD, antithyroid drugs over 5 years with positive TRAb. RNA isolated from PBMCs was used to make the TCR library. Patients with Graves' disease were diagnosed by American Thyroid Association guidelines. CDR1 is SGHTA and CDR2 is FQGNSA in the germline V gene. V dropped 0 bases and J dropped 5 bases, with 7 bases sitting between them. The length of the CDR3 is 13 residues. This clonotype showed up many times. Its antigen is not identified. Construction of TCR beta libraries relied on iRepertoire HTBI primers and on Arm-PCR targeting CDR3 regions. As handled by the study authors: Identification yielded 60 or so TRBV and 11 to 15 TRBJ segments across samples. MiXCR, applied by TCRdb to the multiplex PCR reads, yields one record per CDR3 protein. The V and J calls come from TCRdb's annotation, not from the publication. The repertoire holds 350,000 to 450,000 distinct CDR3 sequences, with 20% to 25% as singletons.

This chain connects TRBV7-2 to TRBJ2-5; D remains unclear. This TCR came from a middle-aged woman with Graves disease. This material consisted of peripheral blood mononuclear cells (PBMCs), taken when the disease was refractory, from a patient treated with antithyroid drugs. DNA of the CDR3: TGTGCCAGCAGCTTAGCGGAGCAGGAGACCCAGTACTTC. Its protein is CASSLAEQETQYF.